The clone carrying this T cell receptor beta chain was seen more than once but under ten times. Germline CDR1 KGHSH, CDR2 LQKENI. Deletions cut 2 bases from V and 8 bases from J, with 17 bases between. This CDR3 contains 15 residues. The sample belongs to a study of CD8 T cells in Susac syndrome. Negative isolation yielded the CD8+ and CD4+ T cells, while FACS enriched the TEMRA cells. Reverse transcription used about 0.5 to 1 ug RNA and random hexamers. TCRdb passed the immunoSEQ multiplex PCR reads through MiXCR, listing each CDR3 protein once. Of some 200,000 distinct CDR3 sequences in the sample, more than 85% are singletons; the top ten hold approximately 0.09%.

This receptor was obtained from a human donor with Susac syndrome. This rearrangement joins TRBV18 to TRBJ2-3, with D tentatively TRBD2 (5 bases). The sample was CD4+ T cells from PBMCs. DNA of the CDR3: TGTGCCAGCTCACCAGACTCCCCAGGAGGAGGTACGCAGTATTTT. Protein product: CASSPDSPGGGTQYF. Looking up the rest from reference TRBV18 and TRBJ2-3 gives the full variable domain: NAGVMQNPRHLVRRRGQEARLRCSPMKGHSHVYWYRQLPEEGLKFMVYLQKENIIDESGMPKERFSAEFPKEGPSILRIQQVVRGDSAAYFCASSPDSPGGGTQYFGPGTRLTVL.